This T cell receptor (beta chain) emerged from a study of cytomegalovirus exposure and HLA in healthy donors. Study conclusions and caveats: TCR beta sequences numbering 15,000 to 20,000 were associated with HLA alleles at 0.05 false discovery rate in a later analysis.

Use of 60 Vbeta and 13 Jbeta primers characterized the PCR. Libraries were prepared by immunoSEQ multiplex PCR; TCRdb keeps only in-frame clonotypes and omits some of them. The data hold about 120,000 clones, with more than 65% observed a single time. The trim removed 5 bases at V and 3 bases at J, leaving 4 bases unmatched. The CDR3 totals 14 residues. CDR1 is MDHEN and CDR2 is SYDVKM in the germline V gene. In the case of this clone: What it binds is unknown.

The sequencing sample was made of PBMCs. This TCR came from a man in his thirties or forties in good health and CMV-seropositive. This rearrangement joins TRBV28 to TRBJ1-5, with 7 positions matching TRBD1. DNA for the CDR3: TGTGCCAGCAGTGGCAGGGGGTTCAATCAGCCCCAGCATTTT. Translation: CASSGRGFNQPQHF.